Presented here are 31 T cell receptor beta chains from one specimen sequenced in a study of Ad26.COV2.S vaccination and SARS-CoV-2 variants. The assay was immunoSEQ multiplex PCR, and TCRdb's table has in-frame clones only and misses some. The sample comprises some 640,000 clones, more than 70% of which are singletons, and over 1.3% rests with the top ten. This sample's treatment: some 20 received Ad26.COV2.S at low or high dose, single or two shots; a few received placebo; per-sample allocation not given. Day 63 after the first injection of vaccine or placebo was the sampling time. The sequencing used peripheral blood, collected in a trial of Ad26.COV2.S vaccine versus placebo. These receptors all stem from a person between 18 and 65 years old who received the Ad26.COV2.S COVID-19 vaccine or a placebo.

The V gene is TRBV4-3, the J gene TRBJ2-1, with a weak D call TRBD2 (6 bases). This CDR3 has 15 residues. The V end was cut by 3 bases, the J end by 5 bases, with 14 bases between. CDR1 and CDR2 from the germline V gene are LGHNA and YSLEER. The CDR3 loop is CASSQYYTGDNEQFF. In nucleotides, the CDR3 is TGCGCCAGCAGCCAGTATTACACGGGAGACAATGAGCAGTTCTTC.

This clone has a single count. The same CDR3 arises from other DNA sequences in this sample as well. The rearrangement uses TRBV19 and TRBJ1-1; weak D call: TRBD1 (5 bases). Trimming pared 0 bases from V and 1 base from J, leaving 6 bases between. The CDR3 runs to 14 residues. Per the germline V gene, CDR1 is LNHDA and CDR2 is SQIVND (reference sequence). The CDR3 loop reads CASSIDRANTEAFF. CDR3 bases: TGTGCCAGTAGTATAGACAGGGCGAACACTGAAGCTTTCTTT.

To note about this clone: At one boundary the junction diverges from the germline segment, which might be a read error. This sequence joins TRBV24-1 and TRBJ2-1, with TRBD2 identical over 12 bases. The CDR3 runs to 19 residues. Per germline, CDR1 KGHDR and CDR2 SFDVKD. The CDR3 loop reads CAPSDSGGLAGGDYNEQFF. In DNA, the CDR3 is TGTGCCCCCAGTGATTCGGGAGGGCTAGCGGGGGGGGACTACAATGAGCAGTTCTTC.

This chain connects TRBV6-6 to TRBJ2-7, with 9 nucleotides matching TRBD2. Germline loops: CDR1 MNHNY, CDR2 SVGAGI (reference sequence). This CDR3 is built from 16 residues. J was trimmed by 4 bases and V by 0 bases; bases with no gene match: 7. As DNA, the CDR3 is TGTGCCAGCAGTTACTCGACGCGGGGGGGCCTGTACGAGCAGTACTTC. Its translation is CASSYSTRGGLYEQYF.

V and J are TRBV18 and TRBJ1-5; D gene uncertain. Trimming left V 3 bases short and J 5 bases short, with 11 bases between. The germline V gene has CDR1 KGHSH and CDR2 LQKENI. This CDR3 has 14 amino acids. CDR3 sequence: CASSPQANDQPQHF. CDR3 DNA: TGTGCCAGCTCACCGCAGGCTAATGATCAGCCCCAGCATTTT. Together with reference TRBV18 and TRBJ1-5, the CDR3 gives the full variable domain: NAGVMQNPRHLVRRRGQEARLRCSPMKGHSHVYWYRQLPEEGLKFMVYLQKENIIDESGMPKERFSAEFPKEGPSILRIQQVVRGDSAAYFCASSPQANDQPQHFGDGTRLSIL.

The count of this clone is one. The rearrangement uses TRBV24-1 and TRBJ2-4; 7 bases agree with TRBD1. The CDR3 has 12 amino acids. CDR1 KGHDR and CDR2 SFDVKD come from the germline V gene. Trimming cost V 6 bases and J 6 bases; bases outside gene matches: 1. The CDR3 is CATSPGGNIQYF. As DNA, the CDR3 is TGTGCCACCAGTCCAGGGGGAAACATTCAGTACTTC.

The V gene is TRBV3-1 (or the pseudogene TRBV3-2), the J gene TRBJ1-3, with a weak D call TRBD1 (5 bases). The length of the CDR3 is 16 residues. Trimming pared 4 bases from V and 0 bases from J, leaving 13 bases between. Germline CDR1 and CDR2: LGHDT and YNNKEL (reference sequence). CDR3 in DNA: TGTGCCAGCAGCCTACCGGGACGGTGCTCTGGAAACACCATATATTTT. Translated: CASSLPGRCSGNTIYF.

The chain links TRBV11-3 to TRBJ2-7; D possibly corresponds to TRBD2 (6 bases). The V end lost 5 bases, the J end lost 5 bases, and 13 bases lay between the germline ends. Looked up from germline, CDR1 is SGHNT and CDR2 is YENEEA. There are 13 residues in the CDR3. The CDR3 loop is CASSPNAGNEQYF. CDR3 DNA sequence: TGTGCCAGCAGCCCAAACGCGGGAAACGAGCAGTACTTC. Variable domain in full (rest from reference TRBV11-3 and TRBJ2-7): EAGVVQSPRYKIIEKKQPVAFWCNPISGHNTLYWYLQNLGQGPELLIRYENEEAVDDSQLPKDRFSAERLKGVDSTLKIQPAELGDSAVYLCASSPNAGNEQYFGPGTRLTVT.

A remark on this clone: The junction departs from the called germline gene at one end, perhaps through a read error. The chain is built from TRBV3-1 (or the pseudogene TRBV3-2) and TRBJ1-5, with D unresolved. The germline CDR1 and CDR2 sequences are LGHDT and YNNKEL (reference sequence). This CDR3 is built from 14 residues. Here the CDR3 reads CASSQEASSQPQHF. The CDR3 DNA is TGTGCCAGCAGCCAAGAAGCCAGCAGTCAGCCCCAGCATTTT.

J is TRBJ1-1 and V is TRBV5-1; D is possibly TRBD1 (6 bases). V was pared by 4 bases and J by 1 base, with 14 bases between. Germline V gene data show CDR1 as SGHRS and CDR2 as YFSETQ. The CDR3 runs to 15 residues. Here the CDR3 reads CASSVLGTPNTEAFF. CDR3 in DNA: TGCGCCAGCAGCGTGCTCGGGACACCGAACACTGAAGCTTTCTTT.

J is TRBJ1-5 and V is TRBV6-5; D ambiguous. V was clipped by 2 bases and J by 1 base, with 6 bases between them. Germline loops: CDR1 MNHEY, CDR2 SVGAGI. The CDR3 length is 14 residues. The CDR3 spells CASSYARSNQPQHF. The DNA for the CDR3 is TGTGCCAGCAGTTACGCCAGGAGCAATCAGCCCCAGCATTTT.

The chain links TRBV12-3 or TRBV12-4 to TRBJ2-7; D gene unclear. The ends were cut back, 4 bases at V and 3 bases at J, with 7 bases in the middle. CDR3 length: 12 amino acids. Written as DNA, the CDR3 is TGTGCCAGCAGTTCCCCCGGCTACGAGCAGTACTTC. It is translated as CASSSPGYEQYF.

V usage is TRBV5-1 and J usage is TRBJ2-1; 9 positions match TRBD2. Looked up from germline, CDR1 is SGHRS and CDR2 is YFSETQ. This CDR3 comprises 15 residues. After removal of 4 bases from V and 3 bases from J, the junction contained 5 bases not matched to a gene. As DNA, the CDR3 is TGCGCCAGCAGCATTATTAGCGGGAGCTACAATGAGCAGTTCTTC. It codes for CASSIISGSYNEQFF. The whole variable domain, remainder taken from reference TRBV5-1 and TRBJ2-1, is KAGVTQTPRYLIKTRGQQVTLSCSPISGHRSVSWYQQTPGQGLQFLFEYFSETQRNKGNFPGRFSGRQFSNSRSEMNVSTLELGDSALYLCASSIISGSYNEQFFGPGTRLTVL.

This clone was seen once. The chain links TRBV27 to TRBJ1-4; D remains ambiguous. The germline V gene has CDR1 MNHEY and CDR2 SMNVEV (reference sequence). Trimming removed 5 bases at V and 8 bases at J, with 18 bases between. The CDR3 covers 15 residues. CDR3 sequence (DNA): TGTGCCAGCAGTCTTAGCCACGGAGGGTTCGAAAAACTGTTTTTT. This sequence encodes CASSLSHGGFEKLFF.

This clone appeared once. The chain links TRBV7-6 to TRBJ1-2; 7 bases fit TRBD1. The CDR3 contains 18 residues. V trimming: 5 bases; J trimming: 5 bases; junction bases outside the gene matches: 20. Germline CDR1 and CDR2: SGHVS and FNYEAQ. CDR3 amino acids: CASSPRDLGQRPLYGYTF. The CDR3 bases are TGTGCCAGCAGCCCCCGTGATTTGGGACAGCGACCCTTATATGGCTACACCTTC.

This clone was observed once. The chain couples TRBV6-4 to TRBJ2-1; a weak D match, TRBD2 (5 bases). Germline values: CDR1 MRHNA, CDR2 SNTAGT. Trimming removed 0 bases at V and 0 bases at J, with 6 bases between. This CDR3 has 15 amino acids. The DNA for the CDR3 is TGTGCCAGCAGTGACTCGACTACCTCCTACAATGAGCAGTTCTTC. Translating gives CASSDSTTSYNEQFF.

The rearrangement links TRBV30 to TRBJ1-1; 7 bases fit TRBD1. Trimming took 3 bases from V and 0 from J; bases not matched to a gene: 13. CDR1 and CDR2 from the germline V gene are GTSNPN and SVGIG (reference sequence). This CDR3 contains 17 residues. CDR3 loop: CAWRKGPTGRMNTEAFF. The CDR3 nucleotides are TGTGCCTGGAGGAAAGGCCCGACAGGGCGAATGAACACTGAAGCTTTCTTT.

The V gene is TRBV29-1, the J gene TRBJ2-5, with 11 bases lining up with TRBD1. V shed 5 bases and J 3 bases; nucleotides not matched to a gene: 8. CDR3 length: 15 amino acids. Germline CDR1 reads SQVTM; CDR2 reads ANQGSEA. The CDR3 DNA reads as TGCAGCGTTCGCGGGACAGGGGGAGGCGAAGAGACCCAGTACTTC. This gives the protein CSVRGTGGGEETQYF.

The chain joins TRBV7-3 to TRBJ1-1, with D uncertain. V gave up 4 bases and J gave up 5 bases, with 11 bases separating them. The CDR3 spans 13 residues. Germline V lookup: CDR1 SGHTA, CDR2 FQGTGA. The CDR3 protein is CASSSGLSTEAFF. Written as DNA, the CDR3 is TGTGCCAGCAGCTCCGGTTTGAGTACTGAAGCTTTCTTT. The variable domain in full, with the rest retrieved from reference TRBV7-3 and TRBJ1-1, is GAGVSQTPSNKVTEKGKYVELRCDPISGHTALYWYRQSLGQGPEFLIYFQGTGAADDSGLPNDRFFAVRPEGSVSTLKIQRTERGDSAVYLCASSSGLSTEAFFGQGTRLTVV.

The chain employs TRBV10-3 and TRBJ2-1; D is unclear. V lost 5 bases, J lost 0 bases, and 11 bases lay in between. In germline, CDR1 is ENHRY, CDR2 SYGVKD. This CDR3 contains 15 residues. The CDR3 protein is CAISSNPGSYNEQFF. The DNA of the CDR3 is TGTGCCATCAGTTCCAACCCAGGCTCCTACAATGAGCAGTTCTTC.

The gene calls are TRBV30 and TRBJ1-5, with D uncertain. Germline CDR1 reads GTSNPN; CDR2 reads SVGIG (reference sequence). V gave up 3 bases and J gave up 5 bases, with 11 bases separating them. The CDR3 has 13 residues. CDR3 nucleotide sequence: TGTGCCTGGAGCCTGGACGAATATCAGCCCCAGCATTTT. Protein: CAWSLDEYQPQHF.

The chain joins TRBV7-8 to TRBJ2-5; 9 nucleotides agree with TRBD2. The CDR3 loop spans 16 amino acids. V gave up 6 bases and J gave up 5 bases; unmatched junction bases: 13. Germline lookup yields CDR1 SGHVS and CDR2 FQNEAQ. The CDR3 nucleotides read TGTGCCAGCAGTTCCTCCGGCGGGGGGGCTTGGGAGACCCAGTACTTC. This translates into CASSSSGGGAWETQYF. The full variable domain, with the rest looked up from reference TRBV7-8 and TRBJ2-5, is GAGVSQSPRYKVAKRGQDVALRCDPISGHVSLFWYQQALGQGPEFLTYFQNEAQLDKSGLPSDRFFAERPEGSVSTLKIQRTQQEDSAVYLCASSSSGGGAWETQYFGPGTRLLVL.

The J gene is TRBJ1-3, the V gene TRBV27, with D possibly being TRBD1 (5 bases). The ends were cut back, 6 bases at V and 0 bases at J, with 9 bases in the middle. The germline gives CDR1 MNHEY, CDR2 SMNVEV (reference sequence). There are 14 residues in the CDR3. CDR3 nucleotides: TGTGCCAGCAGGCGGGACCTCTCTGGAAACACCATATATTTT. Its protein is CASRRDLSGNTIYF.

The chain is built from TRBV6-5 and TRBJ2-2; 7 bases fit TRBD2. V was clipped by 5 bases and J by 6 bases; unmatched bases: 9. Germline lookup yields CDR1 MNHEY and CDR2 SVGAGI. The CDR3 covers 15 residues. CDR3 DNA: TGTGCCAGCAGTCCCCCGACTAGCCTCGCCGGGGAGCTGTTTTTT. It specifies CASSPPTSLAGELFF.

This chain links TRBV2 with TRBJ1-2; TRBD1 matches 7 bases. The CDR3 is 14 amino acids. Per germline, CDR1 SNHLY and CDR2 FYNNEI. V was clipped by 8 bases and J by 7 bases; unmatched bases: 13. The CDR3 is CASQGAGGSAGYTF. The DNA of the CDR3 is TGTGCCAGCCAAGGGGCAGGGGGATCGGCTGGCTACACCTTC.

The chain couples TRBV19 to TRBJ1-4; D is perhaps TRBD1 (6 bases). This CDR3 has 15 amino acids. The V gene's germline CDR1 is LNHDA and CDR2 SQIVND (reference sequence). Trimming pared 7 bases from V and 10 bases from J, leaving 22 bases between. DNA for the CDR3: TGTGCCAGTACTAGCCGGGACATCATCTACGGAAAACTGTTTTTT. Amino acid sequence: CASTSRDIIYGKLFF.

V and J are TRBV5-1 and TRBJ2-7; D is perhaps TRBD1 (6 bases). The CDR3 extends over 11 amino acids. Trimming pared 0 bases from V and 12 bases from J, leaving 10 bases between. The germline V gene has CDR1 SGHRS and CDR2 YFSETQ. The CDR3 nucleotides read TGCGCCAGCAGCTTGGCAGGGGCGGTGTACTTC. Translated, it gives CASSLAGAVYF.

In this sample, this clone turned up a few times. This CDR3 reads CASSVAGDSPLHF. CDR3 in DNA: TGTGCCAGCAGCGTAGCTGGGGATTCACCCCTCCACTTT. The chain carries TRBV9 and TRBJ1-6; D is unresolved. The CDR3 extends over 13 amino acids. V was shortened by 0 bases and J by 8 bases, with 6 bases between the two germline ends. Germline loops: CDR1 SGDLS, CDR2 YYNGEE.

The V and J genes are TRBV19 and TRBJ2-7; the D gene is possibly TRBD2 (6 bases). CDR3 size: 16 residues. Trimming left V 6 bases short and J 0 bases short, with 18 bases between. Germline loops: CDR1 LNHDA, CDR2 SQIVND (reference sequence). The CDR3 is CASSPSSGPISYEQYF. In DNA form, the CDR3 reads TGTGCCAGTAGCCCTAGCAGCGGGCCCATCTCCTACGAGCAGTACTTC.

The chain combines TRBV5-5 with TRBJ2-7, with 12 bases matching TRBD1. There are 15 residues in the CDR3. The germline V gene has CDR1 SGHKS and CDR2 YYEKEE (reference sequence). Germline trimming cut 3 bases from V and 4 bases from J; bases unmatched to any gene: 5. The CDR3, as DNA: TGTGCCAGCAGCTCATTGGGACAGGGGGCGTACGAGCAGTACTTC. Encoded protein: CASSSLGQGAYEQYF.

This rearrangement joins TRBV12-3 or TRBV12-4 to TRBJ2-3; D is unclear. There are 11 residues in the CDR3. V dropped 6 bases and J dropped 5 bases, with 6 bases sitting between them. CDR3 region: CASRYLDTQYF. The CDR3 region has the DNA TGTGCCAGCAGATACCTAGATACGCAGTATTTT.